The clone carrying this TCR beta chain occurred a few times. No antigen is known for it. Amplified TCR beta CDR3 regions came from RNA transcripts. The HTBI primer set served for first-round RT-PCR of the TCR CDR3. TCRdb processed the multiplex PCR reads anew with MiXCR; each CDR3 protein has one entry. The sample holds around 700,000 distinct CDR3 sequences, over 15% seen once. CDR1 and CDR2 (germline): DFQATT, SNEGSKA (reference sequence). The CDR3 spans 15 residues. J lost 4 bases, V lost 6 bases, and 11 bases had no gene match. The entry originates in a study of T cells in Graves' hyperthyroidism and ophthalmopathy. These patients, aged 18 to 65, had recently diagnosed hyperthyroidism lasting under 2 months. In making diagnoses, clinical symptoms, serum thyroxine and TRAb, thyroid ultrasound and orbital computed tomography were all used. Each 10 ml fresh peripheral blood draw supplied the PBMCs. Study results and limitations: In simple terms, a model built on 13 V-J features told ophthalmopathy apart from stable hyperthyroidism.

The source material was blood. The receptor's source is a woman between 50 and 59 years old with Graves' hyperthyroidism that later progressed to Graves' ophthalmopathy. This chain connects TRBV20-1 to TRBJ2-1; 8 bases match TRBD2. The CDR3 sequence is CSALRGGGSYNEQFF. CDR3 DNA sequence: TGCAGTGCCCTACGGGGCGGGGGGTCTTACAATGAGCAGTTCTTC.